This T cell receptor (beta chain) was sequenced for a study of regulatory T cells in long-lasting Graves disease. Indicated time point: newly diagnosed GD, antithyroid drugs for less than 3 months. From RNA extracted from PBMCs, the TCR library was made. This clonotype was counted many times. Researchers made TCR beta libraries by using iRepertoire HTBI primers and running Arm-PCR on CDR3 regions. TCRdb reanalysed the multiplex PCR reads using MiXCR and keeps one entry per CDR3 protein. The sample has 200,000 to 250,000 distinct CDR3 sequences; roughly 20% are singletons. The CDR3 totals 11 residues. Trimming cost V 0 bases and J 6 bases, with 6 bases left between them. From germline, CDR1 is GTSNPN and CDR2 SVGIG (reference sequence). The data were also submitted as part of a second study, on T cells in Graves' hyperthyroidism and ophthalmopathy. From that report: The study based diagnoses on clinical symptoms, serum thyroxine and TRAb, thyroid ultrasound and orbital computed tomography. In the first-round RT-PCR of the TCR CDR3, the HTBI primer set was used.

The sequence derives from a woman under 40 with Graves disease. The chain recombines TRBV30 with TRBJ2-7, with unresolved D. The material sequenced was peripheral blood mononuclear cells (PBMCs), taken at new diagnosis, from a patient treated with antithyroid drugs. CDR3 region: CAWSVTAEQYF. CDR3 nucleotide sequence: TGTGCCTGGAGTGTAACGGCCGAGCAGTACTTC.